The source of this T cell receptor beta chain is a study of T cells in Graves' hyperthyroidism and ophthalmopathy. A word on this clonotype: Its antigen is undetermined.

The investigators amplified TCR beta CDR3 regions from RNA transcripts. TCR CDR3 regions were first amplified by RT-PCR with HTBI primers. Via MiXCR, TCRdb re-called the multiplex PCR reads, giving one row per CDR3 protein. The repertoire holds approximately 410,000 distinct CDR3 sequences, with about 13% as singletons. Findings and limits, study-wide: A model of 13 V-J features distinguished ophthalmopathy from stable hyperthyroidism.

CDR1 is MNHNS and CDR2 is SASEGT in the germline V gene. With 5 bases clipped from V and 9 bases from J, the junction kept 10 bases outside the gene matches. This CDR3 has 15 residues. The J gene is TRBJ2-1, the V gene TRBV6-1, with 10 bases lining up with TRBD1. The sequencing input was blood. This TCR came from a woman under 30 with Graves' hyperthyroidism. The CDR3 reads CASSFDRGHTGEQFF. The DNA for the CDR3 is TGTGCCAGCAGTTTCGACAGGGGGCACACGGGTGAGCAGTTCTTC.